A single sample gave rise to the 5 T cell receptor beta chains below, sequenced in a study of T cell repertoires in cytomegalovirus infection. TCRdb re-called the reads with MiXCR, one entry per CDR3 protein. Here the sample spans around 250,000 distinct CDR3 sequences, about 17% being singletons. The specimen was CD8+ T cells from PBMCs. All receptors come from a human donor in good health (CMV status not recorded). Some clones in this sample may be carry-over from other donors' samples.

This clonotype has more than one count but fewer than ten. This chain links TRBV6-6 with TRBJ2-1; 10 nucleotides agree with TRBD2. The germline CDR1 and CDR2 sequences are MNHNY and SVGAGI (reference sequence). V dropped 6 bases and J dropped 2; count of bases not matched to a gene: 4. CDR3 size: 15 residues. This CDR3 reads CASRPTSGAYNEQFF. The CDR3 DNA sequence: TGTGCCAGCAGACCAACTAGCGGGGCCTACAATGAGCAGTTCTTC.

This clonotype has a count of ten or more. This chain connects TRBV7-2 to TRBJ2-3, with D unclear. The length of the CDR3 is 14 residues. Trimming took 5 bases from V and 0 from J, leaving 9 bases between them. Germline CDR1 is SGHTA and CDR2 is FQGNSA. Here the CDR3 DNA reads TGTGCCAGCAGCAGGTGGACGAGCACAGATACGCAGTATTTT. This translates into CASSRWTSTDTQYF.

Only a few counts were recorded for this clonotype. This chain uses TRBV7-9 with TRBJ2-5; D is perhaps TRBD2 (5 bases). CDR3 size: 16 residues. Per germline, CDR1 SEHNR and CDR2 FQNEAQ (reference sequence). V was clipped by 2 bases and J by 0 bases, with 13 bases between them. DNA of the CDR3: TGTGCCAGCAGCTTACGTGAGGGCCCGTACCAAGAGACCCAGTACTTC. Translation gives CASSLREGPYQETQYF.

This clonotype occurred a few times. The chain carries TRBV15 and TRBJ2-5; 9 positions match TRBD2. The germline V gene has CDR1 LNHNV and CDR2 YYDKDF (reference sequence). Trimming removed 1 base from V and 4 bases from J; junction bases left unmatched: 4. The length of the CDR3 is 15 residues. CDR3 sequence reads: CATSRVASGVETQYF. DNA of the CDR3: TGTGCCACCAGCAGAGTTGCTAGCGGGGTAGAGACCCAGTACTTC.

This clonotype has a count of ten or more. The chain links TRBV7-2 to TRBJ1-1; no clear D. Looked up from germline, CDR1 is SGHTA and CDR2 is FQGNSA. The CDR3 sequence is 12 residues long. V lost 5 bases, J lost 1 base, and 5 bases lay in between. CDR3 DNA: TGTGCCAGCAGCCACCCGAACACTGAAGCTTTCTTT. It is translated as CASSHPNTEAFF.